The 25 T cell receptor beta chains presented below share a single source sample, sequenced in a study of CD4 T cells in relation to SARS-CoV-2 and coronaviruses. Unexposed donor CD4+ T cells date from about 2010-2018, before the COVID-19 pandemic. CD4+ T cells were isolated from the cells after roughly 11 days of culture. No antigen has been identified for these receptors. The assay was immunoSEQ multiplex PCR, and TCRdb's table has in-frame clones only and misses some. Among roughly 15,000 clones listed, roughly 83% were seen once. The sequencing sample was made of CD4+ T cells from PBMCs, cultured in vitro. The receptors stem from a human donor in good health.

In its sample, this clone was seen once. The chain joins TRBV6-6 to TRBJ1-5; 10 nucleotides match TRBD1. V dropped 5 bases and J dropped 4; count of bases not matched to a gene: 2. Germline values: CDR1 MNHNY, CDR2 SVGAGI (reference sequence). The CDR3 is 14 amino acids. This CDR3 reads CASSGGQGNQPQHF. CDR3 DNA sequence: TGTGCCAGCAGTGGGGGACAGGGGAATCAGCCCCAGCATTTT.

The CDR3 DNA follows: TGTGCCAGCAGCTTAGGGGCGGGAGACTATGGCTACACCTTC. Its protein is CASSLGAGDYGYTF. The V call is TRBV7-9, the J call TRBJ1-2; no reliable D call. The germline V gene has CDR1 SEHNR and CDR2 FQNEAQ (reference sequence). CDR3 size: 14 residues. V dropped 1 base and J dropped 3 bases, with 9 bases sitting between them. The whole variable domain, filled in from reference TRBV7-9 and TRBJ1-2, reads DTGVSQNPRHKITKRGQNVTFRCDPISEHNRLYWYRQTLGQGPEFLTYFQNEAQLEKSRLLSDRFSAERPKGSFSTLEIQRTEQGDSAMYLCASSLGAGDYGYTFGSGTRLTVV.

This clone was detected once. This rearrangement joins TRBV20-1 to TRBJ2-5; D ambiguous. In germline, CDR1 is DFQATT, CDR2 SNEGSKA (reference sequence). Trimming cost V 8 bases and J 1 base, with 8 bases left between them. CDR3 length: 11 amino acids. CDR3 DNA: TGCAGTCCGCGATCCCAAGAGACCCAGTACTTC. Translated: CSPRSQETQYF.

V and J are TRBV6-5 and TRBJ2-5; D gene uncertain. Germline values: CDR1 MNHEY, CDR2 SVGAGI. The CDR3 contains 13 residues. V was pared by 7 bases and J by 7 bases, with 16 bases between. Written as DNA, the CDR3 is TGTGCCAGCATCGGCAGTAAAGGGTCGACCCAGTACTTC. The encoded protein is CASIGSKGSTQYF.

The rearrangement uses TRBV11-2 and TRBJ2-5, with D possibly matching TRBD2 (7 bases). The CDR3 spans 13 residues. Between the trimmed V and J ends, which lost 5 bases and 6 bases, there was a span of 13 bases. Germline assignment: CDR1 SGHAT and CDR2 FQNNGV. The CDR3, as DNA: TGTGCCAGCAGCCCGGGGGGCTCAAAGACCCAGTACTTC. Residues: CASSPGGSKTQYF.

The V and J genes are TRBV7-2 and TRBJ2-1, with D maybe TRBD1 (6 bases). CDR3 length: 15 residues. Germline CDR1 SGHTA, CDR2 FQGNSA. V was clipped by 5 bases and J by 4 bases, with 15 bases between them. The DNA of the CDR3 is TGTGCCAGCAGCCTTTCTAGGGGGTTGTACAATGAGCAGTTCTTC. Amino acid sequence: CASSLSRGLYNEQFF.

The chain links TRBV19 to TRBJ2-3; 9 bases match TRBD2. The CDR3 has 17 residues. V dropped 9 bases and J dropped 0; count of bases not matched to a gene: 13. The V gene's germline CDR1 is LNHDA and CDR2 SQIVND (reference sequence). The CDR3 region has the DNA TGTGCCAGCAGAGACCAAGGGCTAGCGGGGAGCACAGATACGCAGTATTTT. Translated, it gives CASRDQGLAGSTDTQYF.

The chain employs TRBV6-1 and TRBJ1-6; weak D call: TRBD1 (5 bases). CDR3 length equals 16 residues. Per germline, CDR1 MNHNS and CDR2 SASEGT. The germline V and J ends were trimmed by 3 bases and 8 bases, with 17 bases remaining between them. As DNA, the CDR3 is TGTGCCAGCAGTGATATCCCTGGACACAAATATTCACCCCTCCACTTT. Translation: CASSDIPGHKYSPLHF.

The gene calls are TRBV19 and TRBJ2-7; 7 bases are shared with TRBD2. This CDR3 is built from 13 residues. V lost 1 base and J lost 3; bases outside the gene matches: 0. Germline loops: CDR1 LNHDA, CDR2 SQIVND (reference sequence). The CDR3 bases are TGTGCCAGTAGTATAGGGGAGGGCTACGAGCAGTACTTC. Its protein product is CASSIGEGYEQYF.

The chain recombines TRBV4-3 with TRBJ1-6; 10 nucleotides agree with TRBD1. From germline, CDR1 is LGHNA and CDR2 YSLEER. V gave up 3 bases and J gave up 2 bases; unmatched junction bases: 13. The CDR3 spans 20 residues. CDR3 sequence reads: CASSQMPGQGFLTYNSPLHF. Written as DNA, the CDR3 is TGCGCCAGCAGCCAGATGCCGGGACAGGGGTTCTTGACCTATAATTCACCCCTCCACTTT.

CDR3 in amino acids: CASSLAAGSETQYF. The CDR3 nucleotides are TGTGCCAGCAGCTTGGCCGCGGGGTCGGAGACCCAGTACTTC. The V gene is TRBV5-8, the J gene TRBJ2-5; D is perhaps TRBD2 (6 bases). This CDR3 has 14 amino acids. Trimming shortened V by 0 bases and J by 5 bases, and 11 bases separated the two germline ends. CDR1 is SGHTS, CDR2 YDEGEE, per germline.

V is TRBV11-2 and J is TRBJ1-4; D not resolved. The CDR3 length is 13 residues. CDR1 is SGHAT and CDR2 is FQNNGV in the germline V gene. V was clipped by 3 bases and J by 2 bases, with 4 bases between them. CDR3 amino acids: CASSFITNEKLFF. The CDR3 DNA follows: TGTGCCAGCAGCTTTATTACTAATGAAAAACTGTTTTTT.

This rearrangement joins TRBV7-9 to TRBJ2-1; TRBD2 matches 9 bases. CDR3 length: 14 residues. In germline, CDR1 is SEHNR, CDR2 FQNEAQ (reference sequence). V was pared by 5 bases and J by 8 bases, with 7 bases of the junction left unmatched. The DNA of the CDR3 is TGTGCCAGCAGCCCGGGGACTAGCTTGGATGAGCAGTTCTTC. This codes for CASSPGTSLDEQFF.

The genes are TRBV7-9 and TRBJ1-1, with TRBD1 matching over 9 bases. CDR3 size: 14 residues. After removal of 6 bases from V and 3 bases from J, the junction contained 5 bases not matched to a gene. Germline CDR1 SEHNR, CDR2 FQNEAQ (reference sequence). The CDR3 DNA is TGTGCCAGCAGTCAGACAGGGGGGGACACTGAAGCTTTCTTT. Amino acid sequence: CASSQTGGDTEAFF.

V gene TRBV18 combines with J gene TRBJ2-2, with D unclear. Germline lookup yields CDR1 KGHSH and CDR2 LQKENI. Deletions cut 5 bases from V and 7 bases from J, with 11 bases between. The CDR3 extends over 13 amino acids. DNA for the CDR3: TGTGCCAGCTCATCCGAAATGAACGGGGAGCTGTTTTTT. Protein: CASSSEMNGELFF.

The chain uses TRBV30 and TRBJ2-7, with D possibly being TRBD2 (6 bases). Germline CDR1 GTSNPN, CDR2 SVGIG (reference sequence). V dropped 3 bases and J dropped 3 bases, with 12 bases sitting between them. The CDR3 loop spans 13 amino acids. CDR3 sequence reads: CAWRAGGGYEQYF. CDR3 nucleotides: TGTGCCTGGAGAGCGGGTGGAGGCTACGAGCAGTACTTC.

The chain joins TRBV7-9 to TRBJ2-3; TRBD2 is a possible D gene (6 bases). The germline V gene encodes CDR1 SEHNR and CDR2 FQNEAQ (reference sequence). This CDR3 has 15 residues. Trimming left V 4 bases short and J 1 base short, with 12 bases between. The CDR3, as DNA: TGTGCCAGCAGCTGGCGAGCTAGCGGCACAGATACGCAGTATTTT. It is translated as CASSWRASGTDTQYF.

This chain connects TRBV19 to TRBJ2-1, with 7 bases lining up with TRBD2. This CDR3 spans 15 amino acids. The ends lost 5 bases at V and 0 bases at J; junction bases unmatched: 4. CDR1 LNHDA and CDR2 SQIVND come from the germline V gene (reference sequence). CDR3 sequence reads: CASSFSGYSYNEQFF. For the CDR3, the DNA is TGTGCCAGTAGTTTTAGCGGGTACTCCTACAATGAGCAGTTCTTC.

The gene calls are TRBV9 and TRBJ1-3; no clear D. Germline CDR1 SGDLS, CDR2 YYNGEE. The CDR3 has 13 residues. V was trimmed by 3 bases and J by 4 bases, leaving 8 bases between them. As DNA, the CDR3 is TGTGCCAGCAGCGAGCCCCCCGGAAACACCATATATTTT. This gives the protein CASSEPPGNTIYF.

The chain is built from TRBV6-5 and TRBJ1-5, with a weak D call TRBD1 (6 bases). Trimming took off 2 bases at V and 4 bases at J, with 6 bases between the two ends. Germline V gene lookup returns CDR1 MNHEY and CDR2 SVGAGI. The CDR3 is made up of 13 amino acids. This CDR3 reads CASSYDRNQPQHF. CDR3 DNA: TGTGCCAGCAGTTACGACAGGAATCAGCCCCAGCATTTT.

The chain links TRBV9 to TRBJ2-2, with a tentative D call TRBD2 (5 bases). Germline CDR1 and CDR2: SGDLS and YYNGEE. Deletions cut 6 bases from V and 0 bases from J, with 6 bases between. This CDR3 is 13 amino acids long. The CDR3 coding sequence is TGTGCCAGCAAAGCGGCGAACACCGGGGAGCTGTTTTTT. It codes for CASKAANTGELFF.

The CDR3 nucleotides are TGTGCCAGCAGCCGAAATAGCAATCAGCCCCAGCATTTT. It specifies CASSRNSNQPQHF. J is TRBJ1-5 and V is TRBV6-5; D call uncertain. Germline V CDR1 and CDR2: MNHEY, SVGAGI. This CDR3 spans 13 amino acids. V was pared by 6 bases and J by 0 bases, with 6 bases between.

The V gene is TRBV6-5, the J gene TRBJ2-7; TRBD1 agrees at 9 bases. The germline V gene has CDR1 MNHEY and CDR2 SVGAGI. The CDR3 runs 15 residues. J lost 2 bases, V lost 0 bases, and 2 bases had no gene match. CDR3 residues: CASSYSTGGPYEQYF. CDR3 nucleotide sequence: TGTGCCAGCAGTTACTCGACAGGGGGGCCCTACGAGCAGTACTTC.

Only a few counts were recorded for this clone. The chain has TRBV3-1 (or the pseudogene TRBV3-2) and TRBJ2-1, with a possible D match to TRBD2 (5 bases). Germline loops: CDR1 LGHDT, CDR2 YNNKEL (reference sequence). The CDR3 is 13 amino acids. V lost 2 bases and J lost 7, with 9 bases in between. CDR3 region: CASSQPLANEQFF. The CDR3 DNA sequence: TGTGCCAGCAGCCAACCTTTAGCGAATGAGCAGTTCTTC.

The rearrangement joins TRBV5-4 to TRBJ2-2; possibly TRBD1 for D (6 bases). The CDR3 runs 15 residues. CDR1 and CDR2 from the germline V gene are SGHNT and YYREEE (reference sequence). The V gene lost 4 bases and the J gene lost 4 bases, with 14 bases spanning the gap. Here the CDR3 DNA reads TGTGCCAGCAGCACAGGGAAGTTAAGCACCGGGGAGCTGTTTTTT. This translates into CASSTGKLSTGELFF.